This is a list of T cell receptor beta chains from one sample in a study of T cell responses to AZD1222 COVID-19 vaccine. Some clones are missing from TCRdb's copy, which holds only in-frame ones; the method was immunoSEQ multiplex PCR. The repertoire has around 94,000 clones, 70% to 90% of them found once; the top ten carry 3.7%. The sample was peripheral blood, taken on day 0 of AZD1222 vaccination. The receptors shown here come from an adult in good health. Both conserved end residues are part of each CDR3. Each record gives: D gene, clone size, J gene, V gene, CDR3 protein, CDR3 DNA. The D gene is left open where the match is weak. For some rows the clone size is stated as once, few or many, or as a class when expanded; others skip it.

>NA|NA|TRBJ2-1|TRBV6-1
CASSERLVESSYNEQFF
TGTGCCAGCAGTGAAAGACTAGTCGAGAGCTCCTACAATGAGCAGTTCTTC
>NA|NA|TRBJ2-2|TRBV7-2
CASSASSELFF
TGTGCCAGCAGCGCTTCTTCGGAGCTGTTTTTT
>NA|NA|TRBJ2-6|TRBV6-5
CASRDGMSGANVLTF
TGTGCCAGCAGGGACGGGATGTCTGGGGCCAACGTCCTGACTTTC
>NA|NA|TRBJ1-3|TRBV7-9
CASSQNGAMDTIYF
TGTGCCAGCAGTCAGAACGGGGCTATGGACACCATATATTTT
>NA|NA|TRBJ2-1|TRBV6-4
CASSSGTPNEQFF
TGTGCCAGCAGCTCCGGGACTCCTAATGAGCAGTTCTTC
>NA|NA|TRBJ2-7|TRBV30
CAWNRVGGYEQYF
TGTGCCTGGAACAGGGTAGGAGGATACGAGCAGTACTTC
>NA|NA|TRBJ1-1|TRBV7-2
CASSTDNGNTEAFF
TGTGCCAGCAGTACCGATAACGGGAACACTGAAGCTTTCTTT
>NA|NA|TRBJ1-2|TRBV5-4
CASTASYVKGYTF
TGTGCCAGCACGGCCAGTTATGTTAAGGGCTACACCTTC
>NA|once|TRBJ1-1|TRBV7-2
CASSFQGRYTEAFF
TGTGCCAGCAGCTTCCAGGGCAGGTACACTGAAGCTTTCTTT
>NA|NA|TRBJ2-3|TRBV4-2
CASSQGAAQTDTQYF
TGTGCCAGCAGCCAGGGCGCCGCACAAACAGATACGCAGTATTTT
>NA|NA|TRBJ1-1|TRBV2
CASTRGGGNTEAFF
TGTGCCAGCACTCGCGGGGGGGGGAACACTGAAGCTTTCTTT
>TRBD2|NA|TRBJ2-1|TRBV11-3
CASSTGTSGGGYNEQFF
TGTGCCAGCAGCACCGGGACTAGCGGGGGGGGATACAATGAGCAGTTCTTC
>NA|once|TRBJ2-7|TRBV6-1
CASSERYWRDSSYEQYF
TGTGCCAGCAGTGAAAGGTATTGGAGGGACTCCTCCTACGAGCAGTACTTC
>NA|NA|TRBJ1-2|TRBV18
CASSPQGRDGYTF
TGTGCCAGCTCACCACAGGGGCGGGATGGCTACACCTTC
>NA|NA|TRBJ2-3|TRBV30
CAWSPGRDTQYF
TGTGCCTGGAGTCCCGGACGCGATACGCAGTATTTT
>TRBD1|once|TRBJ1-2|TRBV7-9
CASSPQTGLNNYGYTF
TGTGCCAGCAGCCCTCAGACAGGGCTTAATAACTATGGCTACACCTTC
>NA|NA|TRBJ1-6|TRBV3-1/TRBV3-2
CASSQAGGRSPLHF
TGTGCCAGCAGCCAAGCCGGGGGAAGGTCACCCCTCCACTTT
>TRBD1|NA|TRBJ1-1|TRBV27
CASSLQGDADTEAFF
TGTGCCAGCAGTTTACAGGGGGATGCGGACACTGAAGCTTTCTTT
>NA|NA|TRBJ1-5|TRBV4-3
CASSQDITSQPQHF
TGCGCCAGCAGCCAAGATATCACTTCTCAGCCCCAGCATTTT
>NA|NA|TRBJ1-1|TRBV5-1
CASSLGYLGRNTEAFF
TGCGCCAGCAGCTTGGGCTACCTTGGGAGGAACACTGAAGCTTTCTTT
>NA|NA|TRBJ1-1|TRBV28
CASSKGGGTEAFF
TGTGCCAGCAGTAAAGGTGGAGGGACTGAAGCTTTCTTT
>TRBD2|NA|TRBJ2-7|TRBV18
CASSKTSGTYEQYF
TGTGCCAGCTCCAAGACTAGCGGTACCTACGAGCAGTACTTC
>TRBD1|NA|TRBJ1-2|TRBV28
CASSSRDRAFYGYTF
TGTGCCAGCAGTTCCCGGGACAGGGCCTTCTATGGCTACACCTTC
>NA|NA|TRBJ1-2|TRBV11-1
CASSAIRGADGYTF
TGTGCCAGCAGCGCGATTCGTGGGGCGGATGGCTACACCTTC
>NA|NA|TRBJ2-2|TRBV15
CATSRDFGDTGELFF
TGTGCCACCAGCAGAGATTTTGGGGACACCGGGGAGCTGTTTTTT
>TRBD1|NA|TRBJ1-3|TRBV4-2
CASSRDRTSGNTIYF
TGTGCCAGCAGCCGGGACAGAACATCTGGAAACACCATATATTTT
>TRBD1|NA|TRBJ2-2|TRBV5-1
CASSPGQGVNTGELFF
TGCGCCAGCAGCCCGGGACAGGGTGTGAACACCGGGGAGCTGTTTTTT
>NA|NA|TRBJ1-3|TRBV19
CASSIDRDGGRNTIYF
TGTGCCAGTAGTATAGATCGGGACGGCGGACGAAACACCATATATTTT
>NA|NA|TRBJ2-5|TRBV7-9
CASSRTDIKETQYF
TGTGCCAGCAGCCGGACTGACATAAAGGAGACCCAGTACTTC
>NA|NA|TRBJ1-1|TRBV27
CASSLSHVIPEGTEAFF
TGTGCCAGCAGTTTATCCCATGTGATCCCGGAAGGCACTGAAGCTTTCTTT
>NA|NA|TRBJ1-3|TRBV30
CAWSVSGGNTIYF
TGTGCCTGGAGTGTATCCGGGGGAAACACCATATATTTT
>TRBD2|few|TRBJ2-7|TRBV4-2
CASSPFLAGRGYEQYF
TGTGCCAGCAGCCCTTTTCTAGCGGGCCGCGGTTACGAGCAGTACTTC
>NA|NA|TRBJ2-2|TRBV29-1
CSVGDAFTGELFF
TGCAGCGTTGGGGATGCTTTCACCGGGGAGCTGTTTTTT
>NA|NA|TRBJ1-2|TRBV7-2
CASSPGQTYGYTF
TGTGCCAGCAGCCCCGGACAGACCTATGGCTACACCTTC
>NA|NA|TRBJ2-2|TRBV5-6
CASNPGANTGELFF
TGTGCCAGCAACCCTGGGGCGAACACCGGGGAGCTGTTTTTT
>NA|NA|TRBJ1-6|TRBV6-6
CASSPRGGVGSSYNSPLHF
TGTGCCAGCAGTCCCCGAGGAGGAGTTGGGAGCTCCTATAATTCACCCCTCCACTTT
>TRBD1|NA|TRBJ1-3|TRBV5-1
CASSLGQGGNTIYF
TGCGCCAGCAGCTTGGGACAGGGAGGAAACACCATATATTTT
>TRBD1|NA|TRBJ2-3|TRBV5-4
CASSSTMGQPTQYF
TGTGCCAGCAGCTCCACCATGGGACAGCCTACGCAGTATTTT
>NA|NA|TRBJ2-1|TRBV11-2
CASSAGGIYNEQFF
TGTGCCAGCAGCGCTGGCGGAATCTACAATGAGCAGTTCTTC
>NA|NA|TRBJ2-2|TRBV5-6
CASSPGSGELFF
TGTGCCAGCAGCCCAGGGTCCGGGGAGCTGTTTTTT
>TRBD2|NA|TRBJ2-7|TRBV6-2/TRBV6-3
CASSYPTPPTSGGAHEQYF
TGTGCCAGCAGTTACCCGACACCGCCGACTAGCGGGGGGGCCCACGAGCAGTACTTC
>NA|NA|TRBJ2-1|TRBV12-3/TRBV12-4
CASSFQGFRQFF
TGTGCCAGCAGTTTTCAGGGTTTTAGGCAGTTCTTC
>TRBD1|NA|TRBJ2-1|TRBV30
CAWEPGTGLNEQFF
TGTGCCTGGGAGCCCGGGACAGGCCTTAATGAGCAGTTCTTC
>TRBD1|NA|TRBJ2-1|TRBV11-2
CASSLGTDSSYNEQFF
TGTGCCAGCAGCCTAGGGACAGACAGCTCCTACAATGAGCAGTTCTTC
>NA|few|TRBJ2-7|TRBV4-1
CASSQETDSYEQYF
TGCGCCAGCAGCCAAGAGACAGACTCCTACGAGCAGTACTTC
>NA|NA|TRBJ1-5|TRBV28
CASSYPSNQPQHF
TGTGCCAGCAGTTACCCAAGCAATCAGCCCCAGCATTTT
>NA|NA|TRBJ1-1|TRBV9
CASSAGQSLTEAFF
TGTGCCAGCAGCGCTGGACAGTCGCTCACTGAAGCTTTCTTT
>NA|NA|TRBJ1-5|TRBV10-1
CASSESWNQPQHF
TGCGCCAGCAGTGAGTCGTGGAATCAGCCCCAGCATTTT